The sequence of this TCR beta chain was determined in a study of Ad26.COV2.S vaccination and SARS-CoV-2 variants. Trimming took 5 bases from V and 2 from J, leaving 19 bases between them. Per the germline V gene, CDR1 is SQVTM and CDR2 is ANQGSEA. CDR3 length equals 15 residues. Treatment denoted: about 20 received Ad26.COV2.S at low or high dose, single or two shots; five or six received placebo; per-sample allocation not given. The study sampled participants on day 63 after the first vaccine or placebo injection. Sequencing used immunoSEQ multiplex PCR; TCRdb keeps in-frame clones, though not all of them. The table lists roughly 320,000 clones, just under 85% of them singletons.

This sequence joins TRBV29-1 and TRBJ2-7; the D call may be TRBD1 or TRBD2 (5 bases each). Sample: peripheral blood, taken in a trial of Ad26.COV2.S vaccine versus placebo. This clonotype was sampled from a person aged 18-60 years who received the Ad26.COV2.S COVID-19 vaccine or a placebo. The CDR3 DNA reads TGCAGCGTTTCACCTCCGGGACGGGCCCCCTACGAGCAGTACTTC. Encoded protein: CSVSPPGRAPYEQYF.